A single sample gave rise to the 12 T cell receptor beta chains below, sequenced in a study of T cells in Graves' hyperthyroidism and ophthalmopathy. The TCR beta CDR3 regions underwent amplification using RNA transcripts as the source. First-round RT-PCR with HTBI primers amplified the TCR CDR3 region. TCRdb independently ran MiXCR on the multiplex PCR reads; one entry per CDR3 protein. The sample records around 700,000 distinct CDR3 sequences, around 20% being singletons. Input material: blood. The source of these receptors is a woman between 50 and 59 years old with Graves' hyperthyroidism that later progressed to Graves' ophthalmopathy.

This sequence joins TRBV6-1 and TRBJ2-5, with TRBD1 as a possible D gene (6 bases). CDR1 and CDR2 from the germline V gene are MNHNS and SASEGT. The germline V and J ends were trimmed by 6 bases and 5 bases, with 13 bases remaining between them. This CDR3 spans 13 amino acids. The CDR3 DNA follows: TGTGCCAGCAGGCCCACAGGGAGTGAGACCCAGTACTTC. Amino acids: CASRPTGSETQYF.

This clonotype has at least ten counts. The genes are TRBV5-1 and TRBJ2-3; TRBD2 is a possible D gene (7 bases). CDR3 size: 14 residues. Germline lookup yields CDR1 SGHRS and CDR2 YFSETQ. V was pared by 2 bases and J by 4 bases, with 11 bases between. The CDR3 sequence is CASSFEGGPDTQYF. CDR3 nucleotide sequence: TGCGCCAGCAGCTTTGAGGGGGGGCCAGATACGCAGTATTTT.

In this sample, this clonotype turned up many times. The V gene is TRBV20-1, the J gene TRBJ2-1, with 8 nucleotides matching TRBD2. The CDR3 has 14 residues. From germline, CDR1 is DFQATT and CDR2 SNEGSKA (reference sequence). Unmatched junction bases numbered 4, after V lost 3 bases and J lost 3 bases. The CDR3 spells CSASGGVVYNEQFF. In DNA form, the CDR3 reads TGCAGTGCTAGCGGGGGGGTGGTCTACAATGAGCAGTTCTTC.

This clonotype was recorded at least ten times. The V gene is TRBV2, the J gene TRBJ1-6; D gene uncertain. Germline-derived CDR1 and CDR2 are SNHLY and FYNNEI. The length of the CDR3 is 16 residues. Trimming removed 4 bases from V and 7 bases from J, with 17 bases in between. CDR3 sequence: CASSGTTRISNSPLHF. CDR3 DNA: TGTGCCAGCAGTGGCACGACTCGCATAAGCAATTCACCCCTCCACTTT.

This clonotype has at least ten counts. This chain uses TRBV11-2 with TRBJ1-2; unclear D gene. This CDR3 comprises 14 residues. Germline assignment: CDR1 SGHAT and CDR2 FQNNGV. The V gene lost 5 bases and the J gene lost 7 bases, with 17 bases spanning the gap. The CDR3 loop is CASSDLYRGAGYTF. Here the CDR3 DNA reads TGTGCCAGCAGCGACCTGTATCGCGGCGCTGGCTACACCTTC.

The chain is built from TRBV24-1 and TRBJ1-1; D is possibly TRBD1 (5 bases). Germline CDR1 is KGHDR and CDR2 is SFDVKD. V lost 5 bases to trimming and J lost 4 bases, with 10 bases between them. The CDR3 runs 13 residues. CDR3 nucleotides: TGTGCCACCAGTGCCCCAGGGTCCACTGAAGCTTTCTTT. Translated, it gives CATSAPGSTEAFF.

This clonotype was recorded many times. This chain connects TRBV6-2 or TRBV6-3 to TRBJ2-7, with unresolved D. Germline CDR1 reads MNHEY; CDR2 reads SVGEGT. The CDR3 loop spans 15 amino acids. V shed 4 bases and J shed 0 bases, with 13 bases lying between them. The CDR3 region has the DNA TGTGCCAGCAGTTCTGGGCAGGCGAACTCCTACGAGCAGTACTTC. Translation gives CASSSGQANSYEQYF.

The chain recombines TRBV15 with TRBJ2-1, with D maybe TRBD2 (5 bases). Per germline, CDR1 LNHNV and CDR2 YYDKDF (reference sequence). Trimming shortened V by 0 bases and J by 5 bases, and 14 bases separated the two germline ends. The CDR3 has 16 residues. The CDR3 DNA sequence: TGTGCCACCAGCAGAGATATAAGACTAACGAACAATGAGCAGTTCTTC. Translation gives CATSRDIRLTNNEQFF.

This clonotype was seen more than once but under ten times. This CDR3 is CASSMRDRGSTDTQYF. In DNA form, the CDR3 reads TGTGCCAGTAGTATGCGGGACAGGGGTAGCACAGATACGCAGTATTTT. The chain couples TRBV19 to TRBJ2-3, with 10 bases lining up with TRBD1. Trimming removed 3 bases from V and 0 bases from J; junction bases left unmatched: 3. Per germline, CDR1 LNHDA and CDR2 SQIVND (reference sequence). This CDR3 is built from 16 residues.

Comments on this clonotype: A much larger clone differs from this one at a single base, so this may be a read error. This chain links TRBV20-1 with TRBJ2-1; no firm D call. This CDR3 has 13 residues. Trimming removed 6 bases at V and 10 bases at J, with 19 bases between. Germline V gene lookup returns CDR1 DFQATT and CDR2 SNEGSKA (reference sequence). The CDR3: CSARFPSFYEQFF. DNA for the CDR3: TGCAGTGCCCGCTTTCCTTCTTTCTACGAGCAGTTCTTC.

The gene calls are TRBV20-1 and TRBJ1-5, with 9 bases identical to TRBD1. J was trimmed by 2 bases and V by 1 base; bases with no gene match: 9. From germline, CDR1 is DFQATT and CDR2 SNEGSKA (reference sequence). The CDR3 spans 17 residues. CDR3 in DNA: TGCAGTGCTAGAGGCGTACAGGGGGCGTGGGGCAATCAGCCCCAGCATTTT. Protein sequence: CSARGVQGAWGNQPQHF.

This rearrangement joins TRBV7-2 to TRBJ1-4; D remains ambiguous. The V end was cut by 1 base, the J end by 7 bases, with 10 bases between. This CDR3 comprises 14 residues. Germline values: CDR1 SGHTA, CDR2 FQGNSA. This CDR3 reads CASSLGGWGEKLFF. The CDR3 bases are TGTGCCAGCAGCTTAGGGGGTTGGGGTGAAAAACTGTTTTTT.